This TCR beta chain emerged from a study of shared clonotypes between healthy human individuals. Only a few counts were recorded for this clone. Trimming pared 7 bases from V and 2 bases from J, leaving 18 bases between. The germline CDR1 and CDR2 sequences are MNHEY and SMNVEV (reference sequence). The CDR3 runs to 16 residues. Authors' methods: Junction-only immunoSEQ data arrived without quality scores, meaning filtering differed. TCRdb's copy holds only in-frame clones and misses some; the assay was immunoSEQ multiplex PCR. The V and J calls and clone size are taken from that table; D and trimming were inferred from the DNA. The profile shows roughly 700,000 clones, around 72% of them singletons.

Sequenced: memory CD4+ T cells sorted from blood. Subset reported: CD45RA-negative fraction. V usage is TRBV27 and J usage is TRBJ2-1, with D possibly TRBD2 on 7 matching bases. The sequence was obtained from a woman in her twenties or thirties in good health. CDR3 sequence reads: CASTLLGGRAYNEQFF. CDR3 bases: TGTGCCAGCACCCTCCTAGGGGGGAGGGCCTACAATGAGCAGTTCTTC.